Following are 11 T cell receptor beta chains from one sample sequenced in a study of T cell repertoires in cytomegalovirus infection. TCRdb re-called the reads through MiXCR, storing one row per CDR3 protein. The repertoire consists of 55,000 to 85,000 distinct CDR3 sequences, with about 4% occurring once and the leading ten covering about 22%. Material: PBMCs. All receptors come from a human donor in good health (CMV status not recorded). Some clones in this sample may be carry-over from other donors' samples.

This clonotype was seen repeatedly, ten times or more. This chain connects TRBV7-2 to TRBJ2-5; D possibly corresponds to TRBD2 (6 bases). V lost 5 bases to trimming and J lost 4 bases, with 11 bases between them. This CDR3 is 13 amino acids long. Per the germline V gene, CDR1 is SGHTA and CDR2 is FQGNSA. Written as DNA, the CDR3 is TGTGCCAGCAGCCGAGCGGGCCGAGAGACCCAGTACTTC. Residues: CASSRAGRETQYF. The variable domain in full, completed from reference TRBV7-2 and TRBJ2-5, reads GAGVSQSPSNKVTEKGKDVELRCDPISGHTALYWYRQSLGQGLEFLIYFQGNSAPDKSGLPSDRFSAERTGGSVSTLTIQRTQQEDSAVYLCASSRAGRETQYFGPGTRLLVL.

There are many counts of this clonotype. The V and J genes are TRBV19 and TRBJ1-4, with 7 bases matching TRBD1. V trimming: 9 bases; J trimming: 8 bases; junction bases outside the gene matches: 12. There are 14 residues in the CDR3. The germline V gene encodes CDR1 LNHDA and CDR2 SQIVND (reference sequence). CDR3 region: CASQESRGREKLFF. The CDR3 region has the DNA TGTGCCAGCCAAGAATCCAGGGGGAGGGAAAAACTGTTTTTT.

Many counts were recorded for this clonotype. The chain employs TRBV12-3 or TRBV12-4 and TRBJ2-7; no reliable D call. V was clipped by 5 bases and J by 8 bases, with 16 bases between them. This CDR3 spans 13 amino acids. The DNA of the CDR3 is TGTGCCAGCAGTCCGAGTCCCGGTGCCCAGCAGTACTTC. Its protein product is CASSPSPGAQQYF.

The sample holds many counts of this clonotype. The chain joins TRBV18 to TRBJ2-3; D remains ambiguous. Trimming stripped 3 bases from V and 0 bases from J, with 10 bases between. The CDR3 is 15 residues long. Germline CDR1 reads KGHSH; CDR2 reads LQKENI. CDR3 bases: TGTGCCAGCTCACCGCTGACTGCTAGCACAGATACGCAGTATTTT. This encodes CASSPLTASTDTQYF.

The table lists this clonotype with many counts. This chain uses TRBV7-2 with TRBJ2-3; tentative D call: TRBD2 (6 bases). Germline CDR1 and CDR2: SGHTA and FQGNSA. The CDR3 extends over 14 amino acids. V was trimmed by 3 bases and J by 5 bases, leaving 12 bases between them. The CDR3 protein is CASSLTGVEDTQYF. The CDR3, as DNA: TGTGCCAGCAGCTTGACGGGAGTGGAAGATACGCAGTATTTT.

This clonotype was found many times. The chain uses TRBV11-1 and TRBJ2-3, with a weak D call TRBD1 (6 bases). V gave up 5 bases and J gave up 2 bases, with 14 bases separating them. The germline CDR1 and CDR2 sequences are SGHAT and FQDESV (reference sequence). The CDR3 length is 15 residues. CDR3 in amino acids: CASSQGRTLTDTQYF. The CDR3, as DNA: TGTGCCAGCAGCCAGGGGCGGACCCTCACAGATACGCAGTATTTT.

This clonotype came up many times. This chain joins TRBV7-9 and TRBJ2-1, with no clear D. Trimming cost V 2 bases and J 5 bases, with 10 bases left between them. This CDR3 contains 14 residues. Germline V gene lookup returns CDR1 SEHNR and CDR2 FQNEAQ (reference sequence). DNA of the CDR3: TGTGCCAGCAGCTTATCTGGCAGAGACAATGAGCAGTTCTTC. This gives the protein CASSLSGRDNEQFF.

This clonotype was seen ten or more times. The rearrangement links TRBV2 to TRBJ2-7, with TRBD2 as a possible D gene (5 bases). Germline V lookup: CDR1 SNHLY, CDR2 FYNNEI. V was cut by 4 bases and J by 6 bases, with 13 bases left in between. There are 13 residues in the CDR3. CDR3 sequence (DNA): TGTGCCAGCAGTGTGAGGGAAGCTAGCGAGCAGTACTTC. Protein sequence: CASSVREASEQYF.

In its sample, this clonotype was seen many times. The CDR3 coding sequence is TGTGCCAGCAGCCTCAGGGGTCCCAGCAATCAGCCCCAGCATTTT. Its translation: CASSLRGPSNQPQHF. The V and J genes are TRBV6-2 or TRBV6-3 and TRBJ1-5; tentative D call: TRBD1 (6 bases). The germline V gene has CDR1 MNHEY and CDR2 SVGEGT. V was clipped by 6 bases and J by 1 base, with 13 bases between them. There are 15 residues in the CDR3.

Ten or more counts support this clonotype. V gene TRBV19 combines with J gene TRBJ2-1, with 11 nucleotides matching TRBD2. The germline V gene encodes CDR1 LNHDA and CDR2 SQIVND (reference sequence). This CDR3 has 16 residues. Trimming took 3 bases from V and 9 from J; bases not matched to a gene: 10. CDR3: CASSITSGTSGGEQFF. The CDR3 coding sequence is TGTGCCAGTAGTATCACCTCCGGGACTAGCGGCGGTGAGCAGTTCTTC.

This clonotype was found a few times. This chain uses TRBV29-1 with TRBJ2-5; 12 bases map to TRBD2. Trimming cost V 6 bases and J 5 bases; bases outside gene matches: 7. This CDR3 spans 14 amino acids. Germline CDR1 SQVTM, CDR2 ANQGSEA. CDR3 sequence reads: CSVVGLAGLETQYF. CDR3 coding DNA: TGCAGCGTCGTAGGACTAGCGGGATTGGAGACCCAGTACTTC.